This T cell receptor beta chain was captured by sequencing in a study of blood T cell repertoires in COVID-19 (TCRdb year 2020). About the full investigation: Collaborator samples came from the United States, Italy and Spain and covered acute and convalescent phases of COVID-19. The material from the prospective study consisted of cDNA or gDNA derived from T cells, B-cell-depleted T cells, or PBMCs. The dataset comprised deeply sampled blood TCRbeta repertoires from subjects exposed to, actively infected with, or recovered from COVID-19. The repertoires were released in a freely available public database meant as a resource for research on the immune response to SARS-CoV-2. The samples were drawn from two sources: the first 160 participants of the ongoing ImmuneRACE study, and 1,000 to 1,500 subjects contributed by 6 global collaborators. A de-identified subject ID, COVID-19 status, age in years and sex were almost always included in the sample metadata. HLA class I and class II types, where available, came from metadata supplied by the sample provider rather than from assay-based typing.

Including cysteine and phenylalanine, the CDR3 has 15 amino acids. Only the CDR3 region is kept as DNA, spanning 45 bases read in frame from base 1. Per the germline V gene (reference sequence), LNHDA is the CDR1 and SQIVND is the CDR2. The junction carries 13 bases between V and J, which are trimmed by 4 bases and 1 base respectively. Participants in the prospective study were enrolled through a virtual design, were aged roughly 18 to 100 years, and lived in about 25 United States geographic areas. Cohort assignment in the prospective study relied on participant-reported clinical history from a screening survey and a study questionnaire. ImmuneRACE Cohort 3 recovered participants were defined by two consecutive negative NP/OP PCR tests, healthcare professional clearance, or symptom resolution. In the prospective study, mobile phlebotomists collected whole blood, serum and a nasopharyngeal or oropharyngeal swab from each participant. Over a roughly 2-month period, participants in the prospective study had the option of providing additional blood draws and questionnaires. Before DNA extraction, blood samples from the prospective study were shipped at room temperature or frozen.

General conclusions and limits of the study: The amount of clinical and demographic metadata varied by source and participant and was provided uncurated.

The immunoSEQ Assay, a bias-controlled multiplex PCR, was used to amplify TCRbeta CDR3 regions from genomic DNA. The original pipeline was this. The number of nucleated cells in each sample was estimated by amplification of reference gene primers within the assay. Sequence reads were collapsed and filtered to measure the absolute abundance of every unique TCRbeta CDR3 rearrangement. Productive Simpson clonality was computed per sample as the square root of Simpson's diversity index over productive rearrangements. As stored in TCRdb, this immuneACCESS dataset retains in-frame rearrangements with V and J assigned. A fraction of the clones does not appear; measured against another copy, unresolved V genes explain less than half of the discrepancy, and the remainder lacks a known reason. Clonal size and the V and J genes are those of that table, whereas D and trimming came from the DNA. This sample is represented by some 160,000 clones; approximately 87% of them were singletons. The ten largest clones add up to around 7% of the sample.

A note on this clone: Its antigen is still unknown. No base quality values were provided; no much bigger clone lies one nucleotide off.

Here the chain combines TRBV19 and TRBJ1-1; perhaps TRBD1 is the D gene, with 6 bases matching. Sequences were obtained from PBMCs or T cells enriched from blood (not recorded which). This TCR came from a woman in her 50s who had recovered from COVID-19. The CDR3 loop reads CASSTSGQKNTEAFF. The sequenced DNA: TGTGCCAGTAGTACCTCGGGACAAAAGAACACTGAAGCTTTCTTT.